Listed below are T cell receptor beta chains from one sample, sequenced in a study of T-cell reconstitution after alpha-beta-depleted transplantation in children. TCRdb processed the PCR reads anew with MiXCR; each CDR3 protein has one entry. The sample records about 610,000 distinct CDR3 sequences, roughly 10% being singletons. The starting material was PBMCs from the stem cell graft donor, obtained from the stem cell graft. All receptors derive from a human donor who donated a stem cell graft to a child with acute myeloid leukemia. Both conserved end residues are part of each CDR3. A D gene is named only where the DNA matches it firmly. Expanded clones are given a class, and other clones once, few, many or no size at all.

clone_size d_call j_call v_call cdr3_nt cdr3_aa
few TRBD1 TRBJ2-6 TRBV27 TGTGCCAGCAGTCTCTCCGGGACAGGTCCTGGGGCCAACGTCCTGACTTTC CASSLSGTGPGANVLTF
many . TRBJ2-5 TRBV29-1 TGCAGCACCTCGGTAGAGAAGACCCAGTACTTC CSTSVEKTQYF
few . TRBJ1-1 TRBV12-3/TRBV12-4 TGTGCCAGCAGTTTTGAGCCGGGACCACCAACTGAAGCTTTCTTT CASSFEPGPPTEAFF
. . TRBJ2-5 TRBV6-1 TGTGCCACCCAGGGATTACCCCCCGGGGGGACCCAGTACTTC CATQGLPPGGTQYF
many TRBD1 TRBJ2-4 TRBV5-1 TGCGCCAGCAGCTTGGAGGGACAGAAAAACATTCAGTACTTC CASSLEGQKNIQYF
many TRBD2 TRBJ2-7 TRBV20-1 TGCAGTGCCAGAGGACTAGCGGACTACGAGCAGTACTTC CSARGLADYEQYF
few . TRBJ2-5 TRBV4-3 TGCGCCAGCAGCCAAGATCACGGGAGTGGAGAGACCCAGTACTTC CASSQDHGSGETQYF
many . TRBJ1-1 TRBV6-5 TGTGCCAGCAGTCCGCAGAACACTGAAGCTTTCTTT CASSPQNTEAFF
few . TRBJ2-1 TRBV6-1 TGTGCCAGCAAGGACAGCCGAGACAATGAGCAGTTCTTC CASKDSRDNEQFF
. TRBD2 TRBJ2-1 TRBV19 TGTGCCAGTAATCCTAGCGGGGGCGGCTCCTACAATGAGCAGTTCTTC CASNPSGGGSYNEQFF
few TRBD1 TRBJ1-1 TRBV7-3 TGTGCCAGCAGCCAAATGGGACAGGGGCGGTACACTGAAGCTTTCTTT CASSQMGQGRYTEAFF
many . TRBJ2-3 TRBV9 TGTGCCAGCAGCCCCTTGGACTCCTTGGGTCTAGTGAGATACACAGATACGCAGTATTTT CASSPLDSLGLVRYTDTQYF
few . TRBJ2-2 TRBV6-5 TGTGCCAGCAGACCAGGGTCCGGGGAGCTGTTTTTT CASRPGSGELFF
many . TRBJ2-1 TRBV4-2 TGTGCCAGCAGCCAAGTTCTAGGGCCATCCTACAATGAGCAGTTCTTC CASSQVLGPSYNEQFF
few TRBD2 TRBJ2-6 TRBV4-2 TGTGCCAGCAGCCCGCAGTTTGGACTAGCGGGAGACCGAACCCCCTCTGGGGCCAACGTCCTGACTTTC CASSPQFGLAGDRTPSGANVLTF
once . TRBJ2-3 TRBV6-2/TRBV6-3 TGTGCCAGCAGTGGCCGGGGGCAAATCTCCACAGATACGCAGTATTTT CASSGRGQISTDTQYF
. TRBD1 TRBJ2-3 TRBV18 TGTGCCAGCTCACCGCTTAAGCCGGGACAGGGGCCCACAGATACGCAGTATTTT CASSPLKPGQGPTDTQYF
few . TRBJ1-1 TRBV5-6 TGTGCCAGCAGCTTGGGGGCAGGGAAAGTTTTAACTGAAGCTTTCTTT CASSLGAGKVLTEAFF
. TRBD2 TRBJ2-1 TRBV3-1 TGTGCCAGCAGCCAGGCCCAGCGGGAGGCGCCCAATGAGCAGTTCTTC CASSQAQREAPNEQFF
many . TRBJ2-3 TRBV12-3/TRBV12-4 TGTGCCAGTGGGGGAGGTGGCACAGATACGCAGTATTTT CASGGGGTDTQYF
. . TRBJ2-1 TRBV18 TGTGCCAGCTCACCACGGCAGAATTCGCACAATGAGCAGTTCTTC CASSPRQNSHNEQFF
few . TRBJ1-1 TRBV20-1 TGCAGTGCGAGGGGGATGGCGGGCACTGAAGCTTTCTTT CSARGMAGTEAFF
. . TRBJ2-7 TRBV11-2 TGTGCCAGCAGCTTAGTACGGGGTATGAAAAGCGAGCAGTACTTC CASSLVRGMKSEQYF
few TRBD1 TRBJ1-1 TRBV29-1 TGCAGCGTGGGACAGGGGGCTGCCACTGAAGCTTTCTTT CSVGQGAATEAFF
few . TRBJ2-1 TRBV14 TGTGCCAGCAGCCACCCACCAAAACGGGATGAGCAGTTCTTC CASSHPPKRDEQFF
. . TRBJ2-7 TRBV27 TGTGCCAGCAGTTTAATTGGGAGTACTCGGGACGAGCAGTACTTC CASSLIGSTRDEQYF
many . TRBJ1-6 TRBV5-1 TGCGCCAGCAGCTTGGACGGGTTGTGGGATTCACCCCTCCACTTT CASSLDGLWDSPLHF
few . TRBJ2-2 TRBV28 TGTGCCAGCAGTAGACCAACAATTAACACCGGGGAGCTGTTTTTT CASSRPTINTGELFF
many TRBD2 TRBJ2-7 TRBV4-3 TGCGCCAGCAGCCACCTAGCGGGGGGGATCTACGAGCAGTACTTC CASSHLAGGIYEQYF
many TRBD2 TRBJ2-1 TRBV5-1 TGTGCCAGCTCATCGGGACTAGCGGGGGACAATGAGCAGTTCTTC CASSSGLAGDNEQFF
few TRBD1 TRBJ1-1 TRBV7-9 TGTGCCAGCAGCTCAGGGGGCTATAGCACTGAAGCTTTCTTT CASSSGGYSTEAFF
many . TRBJ2-7 TRBV5-4 TGTGCCAGCAGCCTAGATCCACGCCCCCTCTACGAGCAGTACTTC CASSLDPRPLYEQYF
many . TRBJ2-1 TRBV20-1 TGCAGTTTGTGGTCCTCTGAGCAGTTCTTC CSLWSSEQFF
many . TRBJ2-2 TRBV29-1 TGCAGCGTTGTCGTCTCAACCGGGGAGCTGTTTTTT CSVVVSTGELFF
. TRBD2 TRBJ2-7 TRBV14 TGTGCCAGCAGCCCTCTAGCGGGATCAGCCCAATACGAGCAGTACTTC CASSPLAGSAQYEQYF
many TRBD1 TRBJ2-5 TRBV10-3 TGTGCCATCAGTGAGTCGGCCCAGGGGGATCGAGAGACCCAGTACTTC CAISESAQGDRETQYF
. TRBD1 TRBJ2-7 TRBV29-1 TGCAGCGTCGGGGGGACAGGGGCTGAGCAGTACTTC CSVGGTGAEQYF
. TRBD1 TRBJ1-3 TRBV30 TGTGCCTGGAGTGATCGGACAGGCGGAAACACCATATATTTT CAWSDRTGGNTIYF
few . TRBJ2-7 TRBV29-1 TGCAGCGTGGCCCAGCGAGCGGCCTACGAGCAGTACTTC CSVAQRAAYEQYF
many . TRBJ2-1 TRBV5-1 TGCGCCAGCAGCCCACAGGGTGGGTCCTACAATGAGCAGTTCTTC CASSPQGGSYNEQFF
few . TRBJ2-3 TRBV28 TGTGCCGAAGGGGCCTCCACAGATACGCAGTATTTT CAEGASTDTQYF
few . TRBJ2-2 TRBV29-1 TGCAGCGTTGAAGATCGGATAAGGGGGGAGGGCCAGACCGGGGAGCTGTTTTTT CSVEDRIRGEGQTGELFF
. TRBD1 TRBJ2-7 TRBV5-1 TGCGCCAGCAGCTTGGACGGGACAGTATACGAGCAGTACTTC CASSLDGTVYEQYF
. TRBD1 TRBJ2-2 TRBV7-9 TGTGCCAGCCTACCGGGGACAGGGAACACCGGGGAGCTGTTTTTT CASLPGTGNTGELFF
. . TRBJ2-5 TRBV6-6 TGTGCCAGCAGTCCTCGAGGAGTTGAGGAGACCCAGTACTTC CASSPRGVEETQYF
few TRBD2 TRBJ2-7 TRBV4-3 TGCGCCAGCAGCCAATGGACTAGCGGAATTTACGAGCAGTACTTC CASSQWTSGIYEQYF
many TRBD2 TRBJ2-5 TRBV29-1 TGCAGCGTTGAAGATCGGGGGGGACAAGAGACCCAGTACTTC CSVEDRGGQETQYF
. TRBD1 TRBJ2-4 TRBV7-9 TGTGCCAGCAGCGACCGGACAGGGACGAACATTCAGTACTTC CASSDRTGTNIQYF
many TRBD2 TRBJ2-5 TRBV6-1 TGTGCCAGCAACGCTAGCGGGAGGAGGGAGACCCAGTACTTC CASNASGRRETQYF
. TRBD2 TRBJ2-7 TRBV20-1 TGCAGTGCTAGGAGAGCGGGGTCCTACGAGCAGTACTTC CSARRAGSYEQYF